The rows below give T cell receptor beta chains drawn from one sample of a study of vaccination and CD4 T cells after COVID-19. TCRdb itself ran the PCR reads through MiXCR, one entry per CDR3 protein. The sample carries over 3,000 distinct CDR3 sequences, over 12% recorded once. No antigen has been identified for these receptors. The material sequenced was CD4+ T cells from blood, cultured in vitro. The receptors shown here come from a human donor who had recovered from COVID-19. CDR3s include the opening cysteine and the closing phenylalanine or tryptophan. Each record gives: J gene, V gene, clone size, D gene, CDR3 DNA, CDR3 protein. A D gene is named only where the DNA matches it firmly. A clone size is listed for some rows: how often the clone was seen (once, few, many), or a class if it is expanded.

TRBJ1-6,TRBV7-9,-,TRBD1,TGTGCCAGCAGCTCTACAGGGGATTCACCCCTCCACTTT,CASSSTGDSPLHF
TRBJ1-1,TRBV19,medium-sized,-,TGTGCCAGTAGTGCCCGGGGCCGGGGGGCGATCACTGAAGCTTTCTTT,CASSARGRGAITEAFF
TRBJ2-3,TRBV25-1,-,-,TGTGCCAGCAGGGCAGGCACAGATACGCAGTATTTT,CASRAGTDTQYF
TRBJ2-1,TRBV29-1,-,TRBD2,TGCAGCGTGGCCCCGGGACTAGCGGGGGCATGGGAGCAGTTCTTC,CSVAPGLAGAWEQFF
TRBJ1-1,TRBV12-3/TRBV12-4,-,-,TGTGCCAGCAGTTTGAGCGGACCCAACACTGAAGCTTTCTTT,CASSLSGPNTEAFF
TRBJ2-5,TRBV7-9,medium-sized,-,TGTGCCAGCAGCTTAGAGGGGACCCAGTACTTC,CASSLEGTQYF
TRBJ1-6,TRBV3-1,-,-,TGTGCCAGCAGCCAGATCGGAGGGGATTCACCCCTCCACTTT,CASSQIGGDSPLHF
TRBJ2-7,TRBV11-2,few,TRBD1,TGTGCCAGCAGCCCGGACAGGGTCTACGAGCAGTACTTC,CASSPDRVYEQYF
TRBJ2-3,TRBV12-3/TRBV12-4,-,-,TGTGCCAGCATCAGGGGGGGACGGGACACAGATACGCAGTATTTT,CASIRGGRDTDTQYF
TRBJ2-7,TRBV12-3/TRBV12-4,-,-,TGTGCCAGCAGTCCCCTACTAAGCTCCTACGAGCAGTACTTC,CASSPLLSSYEQYF
TRBJ2-3,TRBV20-1,medium-sized,TRBD2,TGCAGTGCGCAGCGGGGCAACACAGATACGCAGTATTTT,CSAQRGNTDTQYF
TRBJ2-7,TRBV7-2,-,TRBD2,TGTGCCAGCAGCCTTGCGGGGGGGCCTTACGAGCAGTACTTC,CASSLAGGPYEQYF
TRBJ1-2,TRBV20-1,-,-,TGCAGTGCTGGGGGGGGGGGCCACTATGGCTACACCTTC,CSAGGGGHYGYTF
TRBJ2-1,TRBV2,few,-,TGTGCCAGCAGTTCCTACAATGAGCAGTTCTTC,CASSSYNEQFF
TRBJ1-5,TRBV20-1,-,TRBD1,TGCAGTGCTCTGACAGGGTTGAGCAATCAGCCCCAGCATTTT,CSALTGLSNQPQHF
TRBJ2-5,TRBV20-1,medium-sized,-,TGCAGTGCCGCCGAGTGGCAGCAAGAGACCCAGTACTTC,CSAAEWQQETQYF
TRBJ2-2,TRBV5-8,few,-,TGTGCCAGCAGCAGAAGAGAGCGGTCTCTTAACACCGGGGAGCTGTTTTTT,CASSRRERSLNTGELFF
TRBJ1-5,TRBV20-1,medium-sized,-,TGCAGTGCTAGGCTACAGGGATACAATCAGCCCCAGCATTTT,CSARLQGYNQPQHF
TRBJ2-5,TRBV20-1,medium-sized,-,TGCAGTGCCATGAGTGGGCAGGACAAAATTTCGGCCCAGTACTTC,CSAMSGQDKISAQYF
TRBJ2-7,TRBV9,-,-,TGTGCCAGCAGCCAGACACTCGTCACCGAGCAGTACTTC,CASSQTLVTEQYF
TRBJ1-3,TRBV21-1,few,-,TGTGCCAGCAGACAGCCGACAGTCTCTGGAAACACCATATATTTT,CASRQPTVSGNTIYF
TRBJ2-5,TRBV19,-,-,TGTGCCAGTAGCCGGGGTGACGGTGGGACCCAGTACTTC,CASSRGDGGTQYF
TRBJ2-7,TRBV27,few,-,TGTGCCAGCAGTCTCTCCTCCGGGACTGTACTCTACGAGCAGTACTTC,CASSLSSGTVLYEQYF
TRBJ2-1,TRBV20-1,-,TRBD2,TGCAGTGCTCCCCCCAAGCGGGGGCCGGAAGGTTACAATGAGCAGTTCTTC,CSAPPKRGPEGYNEQFF
TRBJ2-5,TRBV2,few,-,TGTGCCAGCAGGGGCCTCAGCGTTCCGACCCAGTACTTC,CASRGLSVPTQYF